The present T cell receptor (beta chain) was sequenced within a study of blood T cell repertoires in COVID-19. Study-wide background: PBMCs, B-cell-depleted T cells, or T cells provided the cDNA or gDNA that made up the material.

This clone came up a few times. This CDR3 region has 11 residues. Germline-derived CDR1 and CDR2 are LNHDA and SQIVND (reference sequence). Trimming removed 6 bases from V and 4 bases from J, with 6 bases in between. Generated by immunoSEQ multiplex PCR, the TCRdb table keeps only in-frame clones and is missing some. This table holds over 130,000 clones, approximately 84% found once. The chain carries TRBV19 and TRBJ1-2; D ambiguous. This clonotype was obtained from a woman aged 60-70 years with acute or convalescent COVID-19. Sequencing was done on a sample of peripheral blood. CDR3 loop: CASRQTYGYTF. In nucleotides, the CDR3 is TGTGCCAGTAGACAAACCTATGGCTACACCTTC.